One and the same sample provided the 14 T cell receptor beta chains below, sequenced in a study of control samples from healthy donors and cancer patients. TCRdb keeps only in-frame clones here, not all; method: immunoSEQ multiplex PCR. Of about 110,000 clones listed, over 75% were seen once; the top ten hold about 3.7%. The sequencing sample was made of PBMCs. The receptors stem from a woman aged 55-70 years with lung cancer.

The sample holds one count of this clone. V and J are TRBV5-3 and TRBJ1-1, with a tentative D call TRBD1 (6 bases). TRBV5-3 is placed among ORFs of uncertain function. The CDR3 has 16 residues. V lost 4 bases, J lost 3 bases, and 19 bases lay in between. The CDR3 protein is CARSPQQRRQDTEAFF. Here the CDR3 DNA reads TGTGCCAGAAGCCCACAACAACGACGACAGGACACTGAAGCTTTCTTT.

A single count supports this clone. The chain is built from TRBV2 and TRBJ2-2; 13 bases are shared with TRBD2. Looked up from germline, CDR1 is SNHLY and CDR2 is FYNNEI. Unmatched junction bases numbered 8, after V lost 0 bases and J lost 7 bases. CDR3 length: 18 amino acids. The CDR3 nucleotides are TGTGCCAGCAGTGAAGCGCCTAGACTAGCGGGAGGCCACGGGGAGCTGTTTTTT. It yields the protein CASSEAPRLAGGHGELFF.

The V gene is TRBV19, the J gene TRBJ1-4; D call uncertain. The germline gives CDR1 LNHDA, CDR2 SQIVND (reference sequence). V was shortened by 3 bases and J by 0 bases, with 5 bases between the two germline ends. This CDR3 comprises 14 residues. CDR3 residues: CASSMSATNEKLFF. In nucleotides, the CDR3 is TGTGCCAGTAGTATGAGTGCAACTAATGAAAAACTGTTTTTT.

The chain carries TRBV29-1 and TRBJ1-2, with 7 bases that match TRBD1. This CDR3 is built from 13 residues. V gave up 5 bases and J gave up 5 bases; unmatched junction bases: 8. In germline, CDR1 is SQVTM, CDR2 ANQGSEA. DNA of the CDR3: TGCAGCGTTCACGACAGGGTAGGGTATGGCTACACCTTC. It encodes CSVHDRVGYGYTF.

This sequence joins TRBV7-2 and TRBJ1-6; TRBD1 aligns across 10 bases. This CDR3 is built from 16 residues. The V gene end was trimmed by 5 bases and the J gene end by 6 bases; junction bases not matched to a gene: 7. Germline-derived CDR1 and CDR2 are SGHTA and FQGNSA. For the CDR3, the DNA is TGTGCCAGCAGCCAACGACAGGGGGCAAGTAATTCACCCCTCCACTTT. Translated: CASSQRQGASNSPLHF.

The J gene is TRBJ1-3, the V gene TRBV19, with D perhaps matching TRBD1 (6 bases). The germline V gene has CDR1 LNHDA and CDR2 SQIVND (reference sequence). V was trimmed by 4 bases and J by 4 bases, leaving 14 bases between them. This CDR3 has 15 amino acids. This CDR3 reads CASSRAGARGNTIYF. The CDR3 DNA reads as TGTGCCAGTAGTAGGGCGGGGGCGCGGGGAAACACCATATATTTT.

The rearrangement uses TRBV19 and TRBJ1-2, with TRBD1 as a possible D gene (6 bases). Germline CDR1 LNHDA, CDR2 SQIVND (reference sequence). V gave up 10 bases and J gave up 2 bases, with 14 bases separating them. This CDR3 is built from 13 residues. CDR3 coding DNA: TGTGCCACTTTCCGGGACAACAACTATGGCTACACCTTC. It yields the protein CATFRDNNYGYTF. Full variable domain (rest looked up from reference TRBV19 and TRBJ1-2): DGGITQSPKYLFRKEGQNVTLSCEQNLNHDAMYWYRQDPGQGLRLIYYSQIVNDFQKGDIAEGYSVSREKKESFPLTVTSAQKNPTAFYLCATFRDNNYGYTFGSGTRLTVV.

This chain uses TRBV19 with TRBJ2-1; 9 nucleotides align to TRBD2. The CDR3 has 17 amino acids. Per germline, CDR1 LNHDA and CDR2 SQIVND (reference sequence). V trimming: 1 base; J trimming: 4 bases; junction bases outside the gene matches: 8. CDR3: CASSIVTTSGKYNEQFF. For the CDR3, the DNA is TGTGCCAGTAGTATAGTGACGACTAGCGGCAAGTACAATGAGCAGTTCTTC.

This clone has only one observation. The CDR3 is CASSSTRGDSPLHF. The CDR3, as DNA: TGTGCCAGCAGCTCAACGAGGGGGGATTCACCCCTCCACTTT. The chain employs TRBV7-2 and TRBJ1-6; D might be TRBD1 (6 bases). CDR1 SGHTA and CDR2 FQGNSA come from the germline V gene. CDR3 length: 14 amino acids. Trimming left V 4 bases short and J 8 bases short, with 12 bases between. The variable domain in full, completed from reference TRBV7-2 and TRBJ1-6, reads GAGVSQSPSNKVTEKGKDVELRCDPISGHTALYWYRQSLGQGLEFLIYFQGNSAPDKSGLPSDRFSAERTGGSVSTLTIQRTQQEDSAVYLCASSSTRGDSPLHFGNGTRLTVT.

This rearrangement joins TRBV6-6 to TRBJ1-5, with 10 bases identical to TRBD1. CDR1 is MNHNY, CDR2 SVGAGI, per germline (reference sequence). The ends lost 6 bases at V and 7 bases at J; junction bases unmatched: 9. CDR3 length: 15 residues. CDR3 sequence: CASRQTGGLWQPQHF. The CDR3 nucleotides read TGTGCCAGCAGGCAGACAGGGGGCTTATGGCAGCCCCAGCATTTT.

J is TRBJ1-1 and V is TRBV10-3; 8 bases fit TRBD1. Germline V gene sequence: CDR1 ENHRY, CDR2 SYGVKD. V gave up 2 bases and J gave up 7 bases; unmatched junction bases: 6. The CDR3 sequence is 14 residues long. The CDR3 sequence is CAISEPDRASEAFF. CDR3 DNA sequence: TGTGCCATCAGTGAGCCGGACAGGGCGAGTGAAGCTTTCTTT.

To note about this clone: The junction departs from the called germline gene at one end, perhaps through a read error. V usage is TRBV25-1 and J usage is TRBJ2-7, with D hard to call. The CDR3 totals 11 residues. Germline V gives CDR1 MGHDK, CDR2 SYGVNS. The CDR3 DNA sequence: TGTGCCAGCAGTGAATCCCCGATTACTGTCTTC. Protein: CASSESPITVF.

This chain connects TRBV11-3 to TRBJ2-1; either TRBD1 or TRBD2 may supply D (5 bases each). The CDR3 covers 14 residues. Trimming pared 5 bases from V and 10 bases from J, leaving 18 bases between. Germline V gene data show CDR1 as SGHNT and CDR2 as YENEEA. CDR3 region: CASSQDREGTEQFF. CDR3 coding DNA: TGTGCCAGCAGCCAGGACCGGGAAGGGACCGAGCAGTTCTTC. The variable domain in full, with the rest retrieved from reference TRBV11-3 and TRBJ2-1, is EAGVVQSPRYKIIEKKQPVAFWCNPISGHNTLYWYLQNLGQGPELLIRYENEEAVDDSQLPKDRFSAERLKGVDSTLKIQPAELGDSAVYLCASSQDREGTEQFFGPGTRLTVL.

CDR3 in DNA: TGCGCCAGCAGCCAAGATCGGGCGGGATTACGCGAGCAGTACTTC. Translation: CASSQDRAGLREQYF. V is TRBV4-1 and J is TRBJ2-7, with D possibly TRBD2 on 6 matching bases. The V end lost 0 bases, the J end lost 6 bases, and 15 bases lay between the germline ends. CDR1 and CDR2 from the germline V gene are MGHRA and YSYEKL. The CDR3 is made up of 15 amino acids.